This is a list of T cell receptor beta chains from one sample in a study of early T cells in non-severe SARS-CoV-2 infection. Using its own MiXCR run on the 5' RACE reads, TCRdb lists one record per CDR3 protein. Of 45,000 to 70,000 distinct CDR3 sequences detected, around 10% appear once; the ten largest clones hold roughly a tenth. Material for sequencing was whole blood. These receptors originate from an adult who was a healthcare worker with PCR-confirmed SARS-CoV-2 infection or an uninfected control (not recorded which). The CDR3 runs from the conserved cysteine through the conserved F or W. The D gene is left open where the match is weak. Clone size is not always given. Where it is, it says once, few, many or a class for expanded clones.

>TRBV18|NA|TRBJ2-6|many
CASSPPSSGANVLTF
TGTGCCAGCTCACCACCGAGCTCTGGGGCCAACGTCCTGACTTTC
>TRBV6-5|NA|TRBJ1-6|many
CASSYAYNSPLHF
TGTGCCAGCAGTTACGCCTATAATTCACCCCTCCACTTT
>TRBV9|TRBD1|TRBJ1-6|many
CASSPRQGLGLHF
TGTGCCAGCAGCCCGCGACAGGGACTTGGGCTCCACTTT
>TRBV6-2/TRBV6-3|NA|TRBJ2-2|NA
CASSYYPSYTGELFF
TGTGCCAGCAGTTACTACCCCAGCTACACCGGGGAGCTGTTTTTT
>TRBV3-1|NA|TRBJ2-2|NA
CASSQALTGELFF
TGTGCCAGCAGCCAAGCTCTCACCGGGGAGCTGTTTTTT
>TRBV4-1|TRBD2|TRBJ2-5|NA
CASSLSGLAEKETQYF
TGCGCCAGCAGCCTCAGCGGACTAGCGGAGAAAGAGACCCAGTACTTC
>TRBV9|NA|TRBJ2-1|many
CASSPQGTLQFF
TGTGCCAGCAGCCCCCAGGGGACTCTCCAGTTCTTC
>TRBV7-8|TRBD1|TRBJ1-3|few
CVSSLRGPGNTIYF
TGTGTCAGCAGCTTGAGGGGGCCTGGAAACACCATATATTTT
>TRBV10-2|NA|TRBJ2-7|many
CASSEGGSYEQYF
TGCGCCAGCAGTGAAGGGGGTTCCTACGAGCAGTACTTC
>TRBV28|NA|TRBJ1-1|NA
CASRGRGNLNTEAFF
TGTGCCAGCAGGGGCCGGGGGAACCTGAACACTGAAGCTTTCTTT
>TRBV29-1|NA|TRBJ1-1|NA
CSVEFPRVGSTEAFF
TGCAGCGTTGAATTCCCCCGGGTGGGCTCAACTGAAGCTTTCTTT
>TRBV6-1|NA|TRBJ1-6|many
CASKGERSSYNSPLHF
TGTGCCAGCAAAGGGGAACGAAGCTCCTATAATTCACCCCTCCACTTT
>TRBV20-1|NA|TRBJ2-1|many
CSALEQGLQQFF
TGCAGTGCCCTGGAACAGGGACTACAACAGTTCTTC
>TRBV6-6|NA|TRBJ2-3|NA
CASSYGVPPDTQYF
TGTGCCAGCAGTTACGGGGTCCCCCCAGATACGCAGTATTTT